This T cell receptor (beta chain) was obtained from a study of control samples from healthy donors and cancer patients. Assay used: immunoSEQ multiplex PCR; TCRdb lists only in-frame clones, some missing. This sample yields approximately 140,000 clones, of which 90% to 95% are seen a single time; around 12% belongs to the top ten. The CDR3 is 12 residues long. The germline V gene encodes CDR1 LNHDA and CDR2 SQIVND (reference sequence). V was shortened by 5 bases and J by 3 bases, with 7 bases between the two germline ends. The source of this sequence is a man aged 35 to 55 in good health. Sample: blood. The chain couples TRBV19 to TRBJ1-2, with unresolved D. In DNA form, the CDR3 reads TGTGCCAGTAGTCCCCACTACTATGGCTACACCTTC. Its protein product is CASSPHYYGYTF.